These 7 T cell receptor beta chains originate from one sample sequenced in a study of control samples from healthy donors and cancer patients. The data were produced by immunoSEQ multiplex PCR, yet TCRdb's version contains in-frame clones alone and is incomplete. The sample has 150,000 to 200,000 clones, around 96% seen once. Source material: blood. These receptors were collected from a woman in her twenties or thirties in good health.

This chain connects TRBV30 to TRBJ2-3; tentative D call: TRBD2 (5 bases). V lost 5 bases, J lost 4 bases, and 22 bases lay in between. Germline V gene sequence: CDR1 GTSNPN, CDR2 SVGIG (reference sequence). CDR3 length equals 16 residues. This chain's CDR3 is CAWGDRTRSSADTQYF. CDR3 DNA sequence: TGTGCCTGGGGGGATCGAACTAGAAGTTCCGCAGATACGCAGTATTTT.

The chain recombines TRBV28 with TRBJ1-5, with D uncertain. In germline, CDR1 is MDHEN, CDR2 SYDVKM. This CDR3 is built from 12 residues. V was pared by 8 bases and J by 4 bases, with 9 bases between. The DNA for the CDR3 is TGTGCCAGCCGTCCGACTAATCAGCCCCAGCATTTT. Translated: CASRPTNQPQHF.

V is TRBV25-1 and J is TRBJ2-7; maybe TRBD2 (7 bases). Germline values: CDR1 MGHDK, CDR2 SYGVNS. V lost 7 bases and J lost 3, with 19 bases in between. This CDR3 spans 15 amino acids. CDR3 sequence reads: CASNVGGGSLYEQYF. The CDR3 coding sequence is TGTGCCAGCAATGTGGGGGGGGGCTCCCTCTACGAGCAGTACTTC.

The chain has TRBV2 and TRBJ1-5; D might be TRBD1 (6 bases). Germline V gives CDR1 SNHLY, CDR2 FYNNEI. The V gene lost 7 bases and the J gene lost 7 bases, with 20 bases spanning the gap. The length of the CDR3 is 15 residues. The CDR3 DNA is TGTGCCAGCAAGAGTGGGCAGGGGTCAGGGCAGCCCCAGCATTTT. Translating gives CASKSGQGSGQPQHF.

The rearrangement uses TRBV6-5 and TRBJ2-1, with a weak D call TRBD1 (6 bases). CDR3 length: 12 amino acids. CDR1 and CDR2 from the germline V gene are MNHEY and SVGAGI. Trimming shortened V by 8 bases and J by 5 bases, and 10 bases separated the two germline ends. The CDR3 protein is CASLQGNNEQFF. DNA of the CDR3: TGTGCCAGCTTACAGGGAAACAATGAGCAGTTCTTC.

This clone was counted once. The V call is TRBV9, the J call TRBJ1-4; D possibly corresponds to TRBD1 (5 bases). V gave up 3 bases and J gave up 0 bases, with 9 bases separating them. Germline V CDR1 and CDR2: SGDLS, YYNGEE. This CDR3 has 15 amino acids. The CDR3 spells CASSGGLTTNEKLFF. For the CDR3, the DNA is TGTGCCAGCAGCGGGGGACTGACAACTAATGAAAAACTGTTTTTT. Supplemented by reference TRBV9 and TRBJ1-4, the full variable domain reads DSGVTQTPKHLITATGQRVTLRCSPRSGDLSVYWYQQSLDQGLQFLIQYYNGEERAKGNILERFSAQQFPDLHSELNLSSLELGDSALYFCASSGGLTTNEKLFFGSGTQLSVL.

The chain joins TRBV28 to TRBJ1-5; unclear D gene. Trimming stripped 8 bases from V and 9 bases from J, with 14 bases between. Germline V gene sequence: CDR1 MDHEN, CDR2 SYDVKM. The CDR3 totals 12 residues. The CDR3 bases are TGTGCCAGCCAAGTTGGACCCGCGCCCCAGCATTTT. Protein sequence: CASQVGPAPQHF. Drawing the rest from reference TRBV28 and TRBJ1-5, the complete variable domain is DVKVTQSSRYLVKRTGEKVFLECVQDMDHENMFWYRQDPGLGLRLIYFSYDVKMKEKGDIPEGYSVSREKKERFSLILESASTNQTSMYLCASQVGPAPQHFGDGTRLSIL.